This TCR beta chain was sequenced for a study of blood T cell repertoires in COVID-19. As originally analysed: How many nucleated cells were present was estimated from reference gene primer amplification. Sequenced by immunoSEQ multiplex PCR; TCRdb stores in-frame clones only, minus some. V, J and clone size were drawn from that table, and D and trimming were deduced from the DNA. The sample shows fewer than 250,000 clones, about nine tenths of them seen only once. The length of the CDR3 is 12 residues. V dropped 10 bases and J dropped 7; count of bases not matched to a gene: 9. Germline V CDR1 and CDR2: SGHTA, FQGTGA.

This sequence originates from a man under 40 with acute or convalescent COVID-19. What was sequenced was peripheral blood. The J gene is TRBJ2-7, the V gene TRBV7-3, with TRBD1 identical over 8 bases. CDR3: CATRQGSREQYF. DNA of the CDR3: TGTGCCACCCGACAGGGGTCTCGGGAGCAGTACTTC.